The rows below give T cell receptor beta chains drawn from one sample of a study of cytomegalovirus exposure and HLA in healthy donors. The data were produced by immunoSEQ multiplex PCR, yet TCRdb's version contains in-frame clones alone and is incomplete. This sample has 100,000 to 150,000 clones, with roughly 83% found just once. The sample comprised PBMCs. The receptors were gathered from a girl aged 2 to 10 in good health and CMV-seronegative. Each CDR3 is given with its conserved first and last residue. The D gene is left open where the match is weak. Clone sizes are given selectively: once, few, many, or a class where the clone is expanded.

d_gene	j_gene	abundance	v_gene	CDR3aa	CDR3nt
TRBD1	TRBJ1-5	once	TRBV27	CASGSRDRGHQPQHF	TGTGCCAGCGGATCCCGGGACAGGGGGCATCAGCCCCAGCATTTT
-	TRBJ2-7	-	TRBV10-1	CASSDQPETPHWGDRF	TGCGCCAGCAGTGACCAACCGGAGACTCCTCACTGGGGGGATCGCTTC
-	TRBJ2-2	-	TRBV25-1	CASSEPQDTGELFF	TGTGCCAGCAGTGAACCACAGGACACCGGGGAGCTGTTTTTT
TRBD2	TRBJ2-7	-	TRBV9	CASSVAPSGNNEQYF	TGTGCCAGCAGCGTAGCACCTAGCGGGAATAACGAGCAGTACTTC
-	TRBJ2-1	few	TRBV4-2	CASSPQSAGPYNEQFF	TGTGCCAGCAGCCCACAGTCCGCGGGGCCTTACAATGAGCAGTTCTTC
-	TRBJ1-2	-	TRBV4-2	CASSQGDTGRGYGYTF	TGTGCCAGCAGCCAAGGTGACACAGGGAGGGGATATGGCTACACCTTC
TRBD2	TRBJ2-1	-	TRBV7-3	CASSAVTSGRDNEQFF	TGTGCCAGCAGCGCGGTAACTAGCGGGAGAGACAATGAGCAGTTCTTC
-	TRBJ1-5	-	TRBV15	CATRPTGGADNQPQHF	TGTGCCACCAGGCCCACGGGGGGGGCCGACAATCAGCCCCAGCATTTT
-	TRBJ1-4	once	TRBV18	CASSPIKGTGSEKLFF	TGTGCCAGCTCACCGATCAAGGGTACAGGGTCTGAAAAACTGTTTTTT
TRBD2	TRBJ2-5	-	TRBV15	CATRNSGRAQRTQYF	TGTGCCACCAGGAATAGCGGGAGGGCCCAAAGGACCCAGTACTTC
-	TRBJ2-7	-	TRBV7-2	CASSLDHSYEQYF	TGTGCCAGCAGCTTAGATCATTCCTACGAGCAGTACTTC
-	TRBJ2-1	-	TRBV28	CASSLLTDYNEQFF	TGTGCCAGCAGTCTATTGACAGATTACAATGAGCAGTTCTTC
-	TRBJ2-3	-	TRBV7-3	CASSPYGGTDTQYF	TGTGCCAGCAGCCCCTACGGGGGCACAGATACGCAGTATTTT
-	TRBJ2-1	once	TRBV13	CASSLEGGLTYNEQFF	TGTGCCAGCAGCTTAGAAGGAGGTTTGACCTACAATGAGCAGTTCTTC
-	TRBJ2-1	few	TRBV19	CASRKIGDNEQFF	TGTGCCAGTAGGAAGATCGGAGACAATGAGCAGTTCTTC
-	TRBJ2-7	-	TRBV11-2	CASSLRLTAYEQYF	TGTGCCAGCAGCTTACGTTTGACAGCCTACGAGCAGTACTTC
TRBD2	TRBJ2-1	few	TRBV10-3	CAISELAEGDEQFF	TGTGCCATCAGTGAACTAGCGGAGGGTGATGAGCAGTTCTTC
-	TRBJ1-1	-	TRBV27	CASSLSPEWGGTEAFF	TGTGCCAGCAGTTTATCCCCTGAGTGGGGGGGCACTGAAGCTTTCTTT
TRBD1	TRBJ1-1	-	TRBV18	CASSPPNSRGLMNTEAFF	TGTGCCAGCTCACCACCTAATAGCAGGGGGTTGATGAACACTGAAGCTTTCTTT
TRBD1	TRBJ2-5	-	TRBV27	CASSVYRDSQETQYF	TGTGCCAGCAGCGTCTACCGGGACAGTCAAGAGACCCAGTACTTC
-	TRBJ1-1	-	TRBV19	CASSTSGRTEAFF	TGTGCCAGTAGTACGTCAGGGCGCACTGAAGCTTTCTTT
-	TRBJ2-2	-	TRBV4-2	CASSQVSSNTGELFF	TGTGCCAGCAGCCAAGTTTCCTCGAACACCGGGGAGCTGTTTTTT
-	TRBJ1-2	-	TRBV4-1	CASSQGADGYTF	TGCGCCAGCAGCCAGGGTGCGGATGGCTACACCTTC
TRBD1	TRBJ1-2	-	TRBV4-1	CASEGNRGYGYTF	TGCGCCAGCGAGGGGAACAGGGGCTATGGCTACACCTTC
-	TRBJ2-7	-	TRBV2	CASSAFPSEQYF	TGTGCCAGCAGTGCGTTCCCCTCCGAGCAGTACTTC
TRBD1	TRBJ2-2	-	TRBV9	CASSLMGTVRPGELFF	TGTGCCAGCAGCCTTATGGGGACAGTTAGGCCCGGGGAGCTGTTTTTT
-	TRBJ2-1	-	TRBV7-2	CASSLVFQDSAFF	TGTGCCAGCAGCTTAGTTTTTCAGGACTCTGCGTTCTTC
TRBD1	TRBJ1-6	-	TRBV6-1	CASRSGQDNSPLHF	TGTGCCAGCAGGTCGGGACAGGATAATTCACCCCTCCACTTT
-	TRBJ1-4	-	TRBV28	CASSQSSGLSNEKLFF	TGTGCCAGCAGCCAGAGCTCAGGGTTGTCTAATGAAAAACTGTTTTTT
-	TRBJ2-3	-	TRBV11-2	CASSLGLVTDTQYF	TGTGCCAGCAGCTTAGGGCTAGTCACAGATACGCAGTATTTT
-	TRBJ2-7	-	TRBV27	CASSPSSKSSYEQYF	TGTGCCAGCAGCCCATCATCTAAGTCCTCCTACGAGCAGTACTTC
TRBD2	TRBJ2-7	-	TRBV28	CASTPQLAGGLSYEQYF	TGTGCCAGCACCCCCCAACTAGCGGGAGGCCTCTCCTACGAGCAGTACTTC
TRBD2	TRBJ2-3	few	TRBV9	CASSPTSGVSTDTQYF	TGTGCCAGCAGCCCAACTAGCGGGGTTAGCACAGATACGCAGTATTTT
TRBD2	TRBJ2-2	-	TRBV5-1	CASSLELAGNTGELFF	TGCGCCAGCAGCTTGGAACTAGCGGGGAACACCGGGGAGCTGTTTTTT
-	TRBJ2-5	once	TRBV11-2	CASSLRETQYF	TGTGCCAGCAGCCTCCGTGAGACCCAGTACTTC
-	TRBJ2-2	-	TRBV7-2	CASSLPNRGELFF	TGTGCCAGCAGCCTCCCAAATCGGGGGGAGCTGTTTTTT
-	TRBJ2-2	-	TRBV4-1	CASSQDYLNTGELFF	TGCGCCAGCAGCCAAGACTACCTGAACACCGGGGAGCTGTTTTTT
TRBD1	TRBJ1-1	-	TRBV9	CASSVRQGRRDTEAFF	TGTGCCAGCAGCGTAAGACAGGGAAGGCGGGACACTGAAGCTTTCTTT
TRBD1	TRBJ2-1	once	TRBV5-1	CASSRDRLSDEQFF	TGCGCCAGCAGTCGGGACAGGTTGTCCGATGAGCAGTTCTTC